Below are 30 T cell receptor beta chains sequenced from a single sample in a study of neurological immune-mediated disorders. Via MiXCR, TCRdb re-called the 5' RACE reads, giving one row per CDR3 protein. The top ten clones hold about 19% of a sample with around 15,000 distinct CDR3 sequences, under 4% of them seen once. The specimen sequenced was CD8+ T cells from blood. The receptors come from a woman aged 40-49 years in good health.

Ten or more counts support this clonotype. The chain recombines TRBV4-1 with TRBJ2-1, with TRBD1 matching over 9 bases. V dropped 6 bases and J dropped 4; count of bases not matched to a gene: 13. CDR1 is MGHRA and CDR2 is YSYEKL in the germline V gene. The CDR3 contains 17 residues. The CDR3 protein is CASSPIGQGSAYNEQFF. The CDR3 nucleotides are TGCGCCAGCAGTCCAATTGGACAGGGGTCGGCTTACAATGAGCAGTTCTTC.

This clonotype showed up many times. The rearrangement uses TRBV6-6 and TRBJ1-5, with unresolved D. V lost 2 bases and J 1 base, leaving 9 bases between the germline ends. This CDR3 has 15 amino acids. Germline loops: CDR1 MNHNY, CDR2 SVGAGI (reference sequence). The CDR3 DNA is TGTGCCAGCAGTTACCTGGACGGGAGCAATCAGCCCCAGCATTTT. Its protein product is CASSYLDGSNQPQHF.

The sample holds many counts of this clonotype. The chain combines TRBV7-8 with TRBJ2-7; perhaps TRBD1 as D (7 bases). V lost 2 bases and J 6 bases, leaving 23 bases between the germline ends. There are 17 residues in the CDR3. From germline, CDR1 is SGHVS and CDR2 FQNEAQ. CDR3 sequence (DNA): TGTGCCAGCAGCTTATCAGCCAGGGGGGTCGGGGGTCCCGAGCAGTACTTC. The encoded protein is CASSLSARGVGGPEQYF.

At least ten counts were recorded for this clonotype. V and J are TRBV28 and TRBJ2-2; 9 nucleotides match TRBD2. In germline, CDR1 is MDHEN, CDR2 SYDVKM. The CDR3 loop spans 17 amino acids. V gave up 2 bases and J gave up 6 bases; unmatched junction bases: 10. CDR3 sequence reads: CASSLAGGRAVSGELFF. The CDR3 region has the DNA TGTGCCAGCAGTTTAGCAGGCGGGAGGGCCGTATCCGGGGAGCTGTTTTTT.

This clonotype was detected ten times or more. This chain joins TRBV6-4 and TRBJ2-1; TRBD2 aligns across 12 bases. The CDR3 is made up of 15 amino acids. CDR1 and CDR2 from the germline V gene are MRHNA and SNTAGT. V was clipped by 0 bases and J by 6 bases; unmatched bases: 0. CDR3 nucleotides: TGTGCCAGCAGTGACTCGACTAGCGGGAGCAATGAGCAGTTCTTC. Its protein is CASSDSTSGSNEQFF.

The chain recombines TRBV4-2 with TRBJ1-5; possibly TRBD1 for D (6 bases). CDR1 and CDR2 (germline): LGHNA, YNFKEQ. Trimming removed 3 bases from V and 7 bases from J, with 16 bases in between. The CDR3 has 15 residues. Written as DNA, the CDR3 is TGTGCCAGCAGCCAGGGGGACACAACGGGGCAGCCCCAGCATTTT. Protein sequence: CASSQGDTTGQPQHF.

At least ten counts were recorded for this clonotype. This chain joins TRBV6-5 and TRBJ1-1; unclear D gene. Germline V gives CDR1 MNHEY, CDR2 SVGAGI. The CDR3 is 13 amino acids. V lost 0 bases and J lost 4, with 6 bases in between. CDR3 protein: CASSYSHRTEAFF. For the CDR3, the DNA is TGTGCCAGCAGTTACTCTCACCGCACTGAAGCTTTCTTT.

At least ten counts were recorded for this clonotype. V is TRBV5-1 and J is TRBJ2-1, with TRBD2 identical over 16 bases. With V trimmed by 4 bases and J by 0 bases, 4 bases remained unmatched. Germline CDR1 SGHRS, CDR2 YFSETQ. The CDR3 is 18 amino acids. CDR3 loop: CASSPGLAGGPSYNEQFF. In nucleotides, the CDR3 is TGCGCCAGCAGCCCGGGACTAGCGGGAGGGCCCTCCTACAATGAGCAGTTCTTC.

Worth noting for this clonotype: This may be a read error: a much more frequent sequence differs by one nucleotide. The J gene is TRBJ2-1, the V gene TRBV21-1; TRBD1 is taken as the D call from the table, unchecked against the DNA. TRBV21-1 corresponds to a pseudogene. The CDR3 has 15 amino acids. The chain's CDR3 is CASRPLVWTVNDQFF. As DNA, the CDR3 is TGTGCCAGCAGGCCCCTGGTTTGGACAGTCAATGACCAGTTCTTC.

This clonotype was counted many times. The CDR3 DNA reads as TGTGCCAGCAGTTTAGTAGTCACCGGGGAGCTGTTTTTT. Residues: CASSLVVTGELFF. The rearrangement joins TRBV27 to TRBJ2-2; D not certain. The V gene lost 2 bases and the J gene lost 4 bases, with 5 bases spanning the gap. CDR3 length equals 13 residues. The germline V gene has CDR1 MNHEY and CDR2 SMNVEV (reference sequence).

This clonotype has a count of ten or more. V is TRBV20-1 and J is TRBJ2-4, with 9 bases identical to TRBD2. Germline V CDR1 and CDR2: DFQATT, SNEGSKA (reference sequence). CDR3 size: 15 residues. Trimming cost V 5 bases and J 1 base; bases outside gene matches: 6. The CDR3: CSAPIAGVAKNIQYF. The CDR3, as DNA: TGCAGTGCTCCTATAGCGGGAGTGGCCAAAAACATTCAGTACTTC.

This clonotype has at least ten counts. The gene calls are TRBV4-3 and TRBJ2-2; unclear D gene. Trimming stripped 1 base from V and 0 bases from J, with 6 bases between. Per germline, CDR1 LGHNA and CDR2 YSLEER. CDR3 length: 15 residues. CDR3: CASSQGVANTGELFF. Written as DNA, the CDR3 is TGCGCCAGCAGCCAAGGGGTAGCGAACACCGGGGAGCTGTTTTTT.

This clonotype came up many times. The CDR3: CSVAGVGTGELFF. DNA for the CDR3: TGCAGCGTTGCAGGGGTGGGCACCGGGGAGCTGTTTTTT. The rearrangement joins TRBV29-1 to TRBJ2-2, with D perhaps TRBD1 (6 bases). CDR3 length: 13 residues. V was shortened by 4 bases and J by 4 bases, with 10 bases between the two germline ends. Germline CDR1 reads SQVTM; CDR2 reads ANQGSEA.

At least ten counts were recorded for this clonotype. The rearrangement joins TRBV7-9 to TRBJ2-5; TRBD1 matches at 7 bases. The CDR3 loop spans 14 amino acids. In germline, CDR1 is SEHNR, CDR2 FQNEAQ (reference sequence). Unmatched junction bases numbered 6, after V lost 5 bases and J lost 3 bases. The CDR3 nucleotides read TGTGCCAGCAGCCCCGGACAGGAGAAAGAGACCCAGTACTTC. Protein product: CASSPGQEKETQYF.

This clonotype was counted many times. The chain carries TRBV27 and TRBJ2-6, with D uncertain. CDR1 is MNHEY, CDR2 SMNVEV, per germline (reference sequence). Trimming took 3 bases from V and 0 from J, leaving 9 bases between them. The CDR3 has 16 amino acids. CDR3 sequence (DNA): TGTGCCAGCAGTTTCTTAACGGACTCTGGGGCCAACGTCCTGACTTTC. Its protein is CASSFLTDSGANVLTF.

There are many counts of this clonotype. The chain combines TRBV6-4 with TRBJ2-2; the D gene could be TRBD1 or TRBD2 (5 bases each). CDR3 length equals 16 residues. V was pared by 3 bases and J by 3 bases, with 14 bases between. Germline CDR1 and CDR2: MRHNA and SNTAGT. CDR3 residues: CASSEVSGAHTGELFF. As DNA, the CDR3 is TGTGCCAGCAGTGAAGTTTCCGGGGCCCACACCGGGGAGCTGTTTTTT.

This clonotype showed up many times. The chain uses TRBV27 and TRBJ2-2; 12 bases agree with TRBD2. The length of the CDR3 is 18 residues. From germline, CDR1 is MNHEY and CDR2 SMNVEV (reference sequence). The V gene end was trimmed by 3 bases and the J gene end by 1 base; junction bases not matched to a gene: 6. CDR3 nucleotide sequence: TGTGCCAGCAGTTTGACTAGCGGGAGTTCCCAGAACACCGGGGAGCTGTTTTTT. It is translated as CASSLTSGSSQNTGELFF.

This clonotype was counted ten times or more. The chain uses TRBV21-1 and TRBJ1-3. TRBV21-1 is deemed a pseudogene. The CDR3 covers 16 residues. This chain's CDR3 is CASIRGGATDGNTIYF. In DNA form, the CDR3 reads TGTGCCAGCATTCGCGGGGGGGCGACGGATGGAAACACCATATATTTT.

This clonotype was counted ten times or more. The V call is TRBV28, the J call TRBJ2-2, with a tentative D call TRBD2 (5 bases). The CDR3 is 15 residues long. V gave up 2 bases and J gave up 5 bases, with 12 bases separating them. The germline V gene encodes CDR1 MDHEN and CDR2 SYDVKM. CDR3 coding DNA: TGTGCCAGCAGTTTAGAAAGCGGATCAACCGGGGAGCTGTTTTTT. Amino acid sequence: CASSLESGSTGELFF.

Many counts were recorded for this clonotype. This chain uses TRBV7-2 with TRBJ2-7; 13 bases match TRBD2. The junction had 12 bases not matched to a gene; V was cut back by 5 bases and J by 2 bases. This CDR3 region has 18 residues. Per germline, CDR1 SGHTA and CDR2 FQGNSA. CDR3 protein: CASSPRILAGGPPYEQYF. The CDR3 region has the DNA TGTGCCAGCAGCCCCCGAATACTAGCGGGAGGGCCTCCCTACGAGCAGTACTTC.

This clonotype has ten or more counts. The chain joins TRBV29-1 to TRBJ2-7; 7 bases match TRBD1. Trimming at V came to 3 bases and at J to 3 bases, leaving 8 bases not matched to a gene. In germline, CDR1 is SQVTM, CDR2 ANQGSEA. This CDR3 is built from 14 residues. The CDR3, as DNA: TGCAGCGTTGAGAATGACAGGGAGTTCTACGAGCAGTACTTC. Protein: CSVENDREFYEQYF.

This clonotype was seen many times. As DNA, the CDR3 is TGTGCCAGCAGCCAAAGGACGAGGCAGAGGGCGGAAAAACTGTTTTTT. As protein: CASSQRTRQRAEKLFF. V usage is TRBV7-9 and J usage is TRBJ1-4; D remains ambiguous. The ends were cut back, 5 bases at V and 8 bases at J, with 21 bases in the middle. The CDR3 has 16 amino acids. The germline V gene encodes CDR1 SEHNR and CDR2 FQNEAQ (reference sequence).

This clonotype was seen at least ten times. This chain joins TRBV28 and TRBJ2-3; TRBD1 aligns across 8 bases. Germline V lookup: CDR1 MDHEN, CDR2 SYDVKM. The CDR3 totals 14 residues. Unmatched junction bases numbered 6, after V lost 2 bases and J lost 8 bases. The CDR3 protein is CASSLGQGAATQYF. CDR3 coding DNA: TGTGCCAGCAGTTTAGGGCAGGGGGCAGCTACGCAGTATTTT.

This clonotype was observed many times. The chain's CDR3 is CASRPTSERLDEQFF. The CDR3 DNA sequence: TGTGCCAGCAGGCCAACTAGCGAGAGGCTCGATGAGCAGTTCTTC. V and J are TRBV12-3 or TRBV12-4 and TRBJ2-1; 7 positions match TRBD2. The ends lost 6 bases at V and 8 bases at J; junction bases unmatched: 13. The CDR3 runs to 15 residues.

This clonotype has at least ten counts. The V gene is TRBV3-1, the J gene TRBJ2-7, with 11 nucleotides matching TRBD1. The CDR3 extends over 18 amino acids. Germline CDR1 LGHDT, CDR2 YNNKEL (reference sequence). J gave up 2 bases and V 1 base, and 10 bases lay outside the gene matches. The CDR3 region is CASSQANLPGQGAYEQYF. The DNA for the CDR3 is TGTGCCAGCAGCCAAGCAAACCTTCCGGGACAGGGGGCCTACGAGCAGTACTTC.

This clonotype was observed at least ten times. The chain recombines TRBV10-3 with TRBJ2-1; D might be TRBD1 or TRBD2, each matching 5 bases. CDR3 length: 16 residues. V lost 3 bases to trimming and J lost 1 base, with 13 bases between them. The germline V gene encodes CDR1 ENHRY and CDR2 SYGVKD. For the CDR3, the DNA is TGTGCCATCAGTGAAATTAAGGGGAGTTCCTACAATGAGCAGTTCTTC. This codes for CAISEIKGSSYNEQFF.

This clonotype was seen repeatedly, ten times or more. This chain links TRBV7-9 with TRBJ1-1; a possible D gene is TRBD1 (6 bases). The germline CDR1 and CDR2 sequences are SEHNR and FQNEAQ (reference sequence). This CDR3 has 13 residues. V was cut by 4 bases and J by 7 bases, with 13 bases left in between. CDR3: CASSSDSRFEAFF. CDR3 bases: TGTGCCAGCAGCTCGGACAGTAGATTTGAAGCTTTCTTT. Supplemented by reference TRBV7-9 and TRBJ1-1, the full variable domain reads DTGVSQNPRHKITKRGQNVTFRCDPISEHNRLYWYRQTLGQGPEFLTYFQNEAQLEKSRLLSDRFSAERPKGSFSTLEIQRTEQGDSAMYLCASSSDSRFEAFFGQGTRLTVV.

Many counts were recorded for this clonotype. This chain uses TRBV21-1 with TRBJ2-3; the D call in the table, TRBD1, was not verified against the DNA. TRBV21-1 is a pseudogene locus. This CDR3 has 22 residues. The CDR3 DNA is TGTGCCAGCAGCAAATATAAGTGGGCGTCAGGACAGGGGGCTGAATACACAGATACGCAGTATTTT. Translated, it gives CASSKYKWASGQGAEYTDTQYF.

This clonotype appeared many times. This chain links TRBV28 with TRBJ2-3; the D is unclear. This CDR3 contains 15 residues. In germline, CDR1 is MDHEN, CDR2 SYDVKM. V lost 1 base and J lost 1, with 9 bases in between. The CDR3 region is CASSLSPGRTDTQYF. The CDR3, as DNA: TGTGCCAGCAGTTTATCTCCTGGGCGCACAGATACGCAGTATTTT.

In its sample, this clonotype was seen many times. The CDR3: CSARNPGSSYNEQFF. The CDR3 DNA is TGCAGTGCTAGAAACCCAGGGAGCTCCTACAATGAGCAGTTCTTC. This rearrangement joins TRBV20-1 to TRBJ2-1; D may be TRBD1 or TRBD2 (5 bases each). The CDR3 contains 15 residues. Trimming cost V 2 bases and J 0 bases, with 11 bases left between them. Germline assignment: CDR1 DFQATT and CDR2 SNEGSKA (reference sequence).